This T cell receptor beta chain was found in a study of CD8 T cells in Susac syndrome. With random hexamers, roughly 0.5 to 1 ug RNA was reverse transcribed. TCRdb redid the calling of the immunoSEQ multiplex PCR reads with MiXCR, one entry per CDR3 protein. The table shows 400,000 to 550,000 distinct CDR3 sequences, with 75% to 90% occurring only once. Trimming removed 3 bases from V and 8 bases from J; junction bases left unmatched: 10. The germline gives CDR1 LNHDA, CDR2 SQIVND (reference sequence). The CDR3 consists of 15 residues. The patients serving as multiple sclerosis controls were treatment-naive. They had stable or active relapsing-remitting disease and fulfilled revised McDonald criteria.

The sequenced sample consisted of CD8+ T cells from PBMCs. This sequence joins TRBV19 and TRBJ2-1, with 7 bases matching TRBD1. The TCR comes from a human donor with multiple sclerosis. As DNA, the CDR3 is TGTGCCAGTAGTATGCCTACAGGGGCTTACGATGAGCAGTTCTTC. Protein product: CASSMPTGAYDEQFF. Full variable domain (missing parts from reference TRBV19 and TRBJ2-1): DGGITQSPKYLFRKEGQNVTLSCEQNLNHDAMYWYRQDPGQGLRLIYYSQIVNDFQKGDIAEGYSVSREKKESFPLTVTSAQKNPTAFYLCASSMPTGAYDEQFFGPGTRLTVL.